The 25 T cell receptor beta chains below all came from one sample that was sequenced in a study of cytomegalovirus exposure and HLA in healthy donors. Sequencing was performed with immunoSEQ multiplex PCR; in TCRdb, only in-frame clones are kept and a portion is missing. The sample includes around 250,000 clones, around 90% of them seen just once. Sequencing was performed on PBMCs. These TCRs come from a woman aged 18-29 years in good health and CMV-seronegative.

The chain carries TRBV9 and TRBJ1-2; TRBD1 matches at 10 bases. J was trimmed by 3 bases and V by 2 bases; bases with no gene match: 4. CDR1 and CDR2 from the germline V gene are SGDLS and YYNGEE. The CDR3 is 15 residues long. The DNA of the CDR3 is TGTGCCAGCAGCGTGACAGGGGGCGCGGACTATGGCTACACCTTC. Amino acids: CASSVTGGADYGYTF.

A single count supports this clone. V usage is TRBV7-2 and J usage is TRBJ1-6, with TRBD1 identical over 10 bases. The trim removed 5 bases at V and 10 bases at J, leaving 8 bases unmatched. The CDR3 is made up of 15 amino acids. Germline CDR1 SGHTA, CDR2 FQGNSA. The CDR3 region is CASSKRDRGLSPLHF. In DNA form, the CDR3 reads TGTGCCAGCAGCAAAAGGGACAGGGGTCTATCACCCCTCCACTTT. The variable domain in full, completed from reference TRBV7-2 and TRBJ1-6, reads GAGVSQSPSNKVTEKGKDVELRCDPISGHTALYWYRQSLGQGLEFLIYFQGNSAPDKSGLPSDRFSAERTGGSVSTLTIQRTQQEDSAVYLCASSKRDRGLSPLHFGNGTRLTVT.

The rearrangement joins TRBV12-5 to TRBJ2-2, with a weak D call TRBD1 (7 bases). The germline CDR1 and CDR2 sequences are LGHNT and FRNRAP. Deletions cut 0 bases from V and 3 bases from J, with 17 bases between. This CDR3 is 18 amino acids long. The DNA for the CDR3 is TGTGCTAGTGGTTTGGTACTTCAGGGGGGCGCCGACACCGGGGAGCTGTTTTTT. Translating it yields CASGLVLQGGADTGELFF.

The CDR3 loop reads CASSGDSSEAFF. For the CDR3, the DNA is TGTGCCAGCAGCGGAGACAGTTCTGAAGCTTTCTTT. J is TRBJ1-1 and V is TRBV9, with a weak D call TRBD1 (5 bases). Germline V CDR1 and CDR2: SGDLS, YYNGEE. The CDR3 is 12 amino acids. V was pared by 3 bases and J by 6 bases, with 9 bases between.

The chain combines TRBV5-5 with TRBJ2-1; 12 bases are a match to TRBD2. The CDR3 has 15 amino acids. With 2 bases clipped from V and 7 bases from J, the junction kept 4 bases outside the gene matches. Germline lookup yields CDR1 SGHKS and CDR2 YYEKEE (reference sequence). CDR3: CASSFTSGGMNEQFF. The CDR3 region has the DNA TGTGCCAGCAGCTTTACTAGCGGGGGGATGAATGAGCAGTTCTTC.

V and J are TRBV30 and TRBJ2-2; TRBD2 matches at 11 bases. The V and J ends lost 5 bases and 1 base, in that order; junction bases with no gene match: 6. CDR1 is GTSNPN, CDR2 SVGIG, per germline (reference sequence). The CDR3 sequence is 16 residues long. The CDR3 DNA follows: TGTGCCTGGGGGCTAGCGGGGGGCTTGAACACCGGGGAGCTGTTTTTT. Translated: CAWGLAGGLNTGELFF.

This chain uses TRBV18 with TRBJ1-5, with TRBD1 identical over 10 bases. Per germline, CDR1 KGHSH and CDR2 LQKENI. Unmatched junction bases numbered 2, after V lost 10 bases and J lost 5 bases. CDR3 length equals 12 residues. The CDR3 DNA follows: TGTGCCACTGGGACAGGGGATCAGCCCCAGCATTTT. Translation gives CATGTGDQPQHF.

The chain has TRBV18 and TRBJ1-2; D perhaps matches TRBD1 (6 bases). The germline V and J ends were trimmed by 3 bases and 4 bases, with 12 bases remaining between them. This CDR3 has 14 amino acids. Germline CDR1 is KGHSH and CDR2 is LQKENI. The CDR3 sequence: CASSPLDSFYGYTF. Here the CDR3 DNA reads TGTGCCAGCTCACCCCTGGACAGTTTCTATGGCTACACCTTC.

CDR3 sequence: CASSIEGSNSPLHF. As DNA, the CDR3 is TGTGCCAGTAGTATAGAAGGGAGTAATTCACCCCTCCACTTT. The rearrangement joins TRBV19 to TRBJ1-6, with no clear D. Germline V gene lookup returns CDR1 LNHDA and CDR2 SQIVND (reference sequence). V dropped 0 bases and J dropped 6 bases, with 6 bases sitting between them. The CDR3 has 14 residues.

This chain connects TRBV4-1 to TRBJ1-5, with 12 bases that match TRBD1. J was trimmed by 5 bases and V by 1 base; bases with no gene match: 3. Germline V lookup: CDR1 MGHRA, CDR2 YSYEKL. The CDR3 is made up of 16 amino acids. The CDR3 loop reads CASSQAGQGADQPQHF. The CDR3 bases are TGCGCCAGCAGCCAAGCGGGACAGGGGGCTGATCAGCCCCAGCATTTT.

This rearrangement joins TRBV18 to TRBJ1-1; D is perhaps TRBD1 (5 bases). V gave up 1 base and J gave up 6 bases, with 6 bases separating them. The CDR3 length is 12 residues. From germline, CDR1 is KGHSH and CDR2 LQKENI. The CDR3 DNA reads TGTGCCAGCTCACCACAACAGGCTGAAGCTTTCTTT. It is translated as CASSPQQAEAFF.

The genes are TRBV4-3 and TRBJ1-1; 9 bases fit TRBD1. The CDR3 is made up of 14 amino acids. V shed 0 bases and J 10 bases; nucleotides not matched to a gene: 6. The germline CDR1 and CDR2 sequences are LGHNA and YSLEER. The CDR3 loop reads CASSQDGQGFLAFF. The DNA of the CDR3 is TGCGCCAGCAGCCAAGATGGACAGGGGTTTTTAGCTTTCTTT.

J is TRBJ1-6 and V is TRBV9; D might be TRBD1 (5 bases). The germline V gene has CDR1 SGDLS and CDR2 YYNGEE. The CDR3 contains 15 residues. Between the trimmed V and J ends, which lost 5 bases and 8 bases, there was a span of 17 bases. The CDR3, as DNA: TGTGCCAGCAGGTTGGAGCTTACGGGGGATTCACCCCTCCACTTT. Its protein product is CASRLELTGDSPLHF.

V gene TRBV16 combines with J gene TRBJ1-1; 7 bases match TRBD1. Per the germline V gene, CDR1 is KGHSY and CDR2 is FQNENV. The ends lost 4 bases at V and 1 base at J; junction bases unmatched: 9. CDR3 length: 16 amino acids. As DNA, the CDR3 is TGTGCCAGCAGCCGAAATTCGGACAGGTCGAACACTGAAGCTTTCTTT. This encodes CASSRNSDRSNTEAFF. The full variable domain, completed using reference TRBV16 and TRBJ1-1, is GEEVAQTPKHLVRGEGQKAKLYCAPIKGHSYVFWYQQVLKNEFKFLISFQNENVFDETGMPKERFSAKCLPNSPCSLEIQATKLEDSAVYFCASSRNSDRSNTEAFFGQGTRLTVV.

J is TRBJ1-1 and V is TRBV6-5; D is perhaps TRBD1 (6 bases). CDR1 MNHEY and CDR2 SVGAGI come from the germline V gene. CDR3 size: 15 residues. Trimming left V 0 bases short and J 0 bases short, with 8 bases between. CDR3 DNA: TGTGCCAGCAGTTACTCGGCAGGGGTGAACACTGAAGCTTTCTTT. As protein: CASSYSAGVNTEAFF.

This sequence joins TRBV7-9 and TRBJ2-2; D is unclear. Trimming stripped 8 bases from V and 3 bases from J, with 10 bases between. The germline V gene has CDR1 SEHNR and CDR2 FQNEAQ (reference sequence). The CDR3 extends over 13 amino acids. CDR3 bases: TGTGCCAGCGGTCAGTATTACACCGGGGAGCTGTTTTTT. This encodes CASGQYYTGELFF.

The V and J genes are TRBV13 and TRBJ1-2, with TRBD1 matching over 7 bases. The V segment lost 5 bases and the J segment 3 bases; nucleotides outside the gene matches: 6. CDR3 size: 14 residues. CDR1 is PRHDT, CDR2 FYEKMQ, per germline (reference sequence). The CDR3 here is CASSAPGTDYGYTF. The CDR3 coding sequence is TGTGCCAGCAGCGCCCCCGGGACAGACTATGGCTACACCTTC. Full variable domain (remainder filled in from reference TRBV13 and TRBJ1-2): AAGVIQSPRHLIKEKRETATLKCYPIPRHDTVYWYQQGPGQDPQFLISFYEKMQSDKGSIPDRFSAQQFSDYHSELNMSSLELGDSALYFCASSAPGTDYGYTFGSGTRLTVV.

The V call is TRBV19, the J call TRBJ1-3; D may be TRBD1 (6 bases). The CDR3 is 14 amino acids. The V gene's germline CDR1 is LNHDA and CDR2 SQIVND (reference sequence). V gave up 11 bases and J gave up 2 bases, with 16 bases separating them. CDR3: CAVTTGPAGNTIYF. CDR3 DNA sequence: TGTGCCGTAACTACAGGGCCGGCTGGAAACACCATATATTTT.

This chain connects TRBV2 to TRBJ2-3, with 9 bases fitting TRBD1. The CDR3 covers 14 residues. Germline CDR1 SNHLY, CDR2 FYNNEI. The junction had 3 bases not matched to a gene; V was cut back by 5 bases and J by 3 bases. The CDR3 here is CASSWDRVTDTQYF. Written as DNA, the CDR3 is TGTGCCAGCAGTTGGGACAGGGTAACAGATACGCAGTATTTT. Looking up the rest from reference TRBV2 and TRBJ2-3 gives the full variable domain: EPEVTQTPSHQVTQMGQEVILRCVPISNHLYFYWYRQILGQKVEFLVSFYNNEISEKSEIFDDQFSVERPDGSNFTLKIRSTKLEDSAMYFCASSWDRVTDTQYFGPGTRLTVL.

This chain uses TRBV15 with TRBJ1-5; D is unresolved. Germline V gene sequence: CDR1 LNHNV, CDR2 YYDKDF (reference sequence). Trimming removed 1 base from V and 10 bases from J, with 8 bases in between. The CDR3 totals 12 residues. CDR3 in DNA: TGTGCCACCAGCAGAGCCTTAAAACCCCAGCATTTT. Its translation is CATSRALKPQHF. Complete variable domain (other parts from reference TRBV15 and TRBJ1-5): DAMVIQNPRYQVTQFGKPVTLSCSQTLNHNVMYWYQQKSSQAPKLLFHYYDKDFNNEADTPDNFQSRRPNTSFCFLDIRSPGLGDTAMYLCATSRALKPQHFGDGTRLSIL.

CDR3 region: CASSLVDRTTNEKLFF. The CDR3 coding sequence is TGCGCCAGCAGCTTGGTGGACAGGACAACTAATGAAAAACTGTTTTTT. The V gene is TRBV5-1, the J gene TRBJ1-4; 7 bases line up with TRBD1. V shed 0 bases, J shed 0 bases, and the junction held 2 bases outside the gene matches. Looked up from germline, CDR1 is SGHRS and CDR2 is YFSETQ. This CDR3 has 16 amino acids.

This clone was observed a handful of times. The rearrangement links TRBV28 to TRBJ1-5; D may be TRBD1 (5 bases). There are 16 residues in the CDR3. Trimming removed 5 bases at V and 1 base at J, with 15 bases between. CDR1 is MDHEN and CDR2 is SYDVKM in the germline V gene. CDR3 protein: CASSLIGAASNQPQHF. The CDR3 DNA reads as TGTGCCAGCAGTCTCATTGGGGCAGCCAGCAATCAGCCCCAGCATTTT.

V usage is TRBV6-6 and J usage is TRBJ1-6, with a possible D match to TRBD1 (6 bases). Trimming took off 6 bases at V and 6 bases at J, with 9 bases between the two ends. CDR1 and CDR2 (germline): MNHNY, SVGAGI (reference sequence). The CDR3 has 13 amino acids. CDR3 amino acids: CASRGTFNSPLHF. The CDR3 coding sequence is TGTGCCAGCAGGGGGACATTTAATTCACCCCTCCACTTT.

This clone was found a few times. J is TRBJ1-2 and V is TRBV7-6, with 8 bases aligning to TRBD1. Germline CDR1 reads SGHVS; CDR2 reads FNYEAQ. V lost 5 bases to trimming and J lost 4 bases; unmatched junction nucleotides: 12. The CDR3 sequence is 16 residues long. The CDR3 loop reads CASSPLPQGAGYGYTF. As DNA, the CDR3 is TGTGCCAGCAGCCCTTTACCGCAGGGGGCAGGCTATGGCTACACCTTC. Supplemented by reference TRBV7-6 and TRBJ1-2, the full variable domain reads GAGVSQSPRYKVTKRGQDVALRCDPISGHVSLYWYRQALGQGPEFLTYFNYEAQQDKSGLPNDRFSAERPEGSISTLTIQRTEQRDSAMYRCASSPLPQGAGYGYTFGSGTRLTVV.

This clone was counted only a few times. The gene calls are TRBV4-2 and TRBJ2-7; D might be TRBD2 (6 bases). V was trimmed by 1 base and J by 7 bases, leaving 17 bases between them. The CDR3 consists of 15 residues. Germline CDR1 is LGHNA and CDR2 is YNFKEQ. The CDR3 sequence: CASSQGSGEPREQYF. CDR3 in DNA: TGTGCCAGCAGCCAAGGGTCGGGGGAACCTAGGGAGCAGTACTTC.